Below, 21 T cell receptor beta chains from the same sample are listed, as sequenced in a study of patients and donors after allogeneic stem cell transplantation. TCRdb reprocessed the RT-PCR reads via MiXCR and lists one record per CDR3 protein. The sample carries some 160,000 distinct CDR3 sequences, 24% recorded once. The sample comprised blood, either unsorted or a sorted T cell fraction (not recorded which). These receptors all come from a human donor who was either an allogeneic HSCT recipient or a stem cell or donor lymphocyte infusion donor (not recorded which). It is not recorded whose cells these are; they may come from a transplant donor.

This clonotype was found a few times. The chain is built from TRBV10-2 and TRBJ2-2; D not resolved. The CDR3 sequence is 15 residues long. Deletions cut 4 bases from V and 1 base from J, with 10 bases between. Germline V gene sequence: CDR1 WSHSY, CDR2 SAAADI. The CDR3 DNA follows: TGCGCCAGCAGTGTGCTGGGGTGGAACACCGGGGAGCTGTTTTTT. It is translated as CASSVLGWNTGELFF.

CDR3 region: CASSPFSGTRYNEQFF. CDR3 in DNA: TGTGCCAGCAGCCCCTTCTCCGGGACTAGGTACAATGAGCAGTTCTTC. The chain joins TRBV7-3 to TRBJ2-1; 8 bases are shared with TRBD2. V shed 5 bases and J 4 bases; nucleotides not matched to a gene: 10. The CDR3 is 16 amino acids. Germline CDR1 and CDR2: SGHTA and FQGTGA. Full variable domain (missing parts from reference TRBV7-3 and TRBJ2-1): GAGVSQTPSNKVTEKGKYVELRCDPISGHTALYWYRQSLGQGPEFLIYFQGTGAADDSGLPNDRFFAVRPEGSVSTLKIQRTERGDSAVYLCASSPFSGTRYNEQFFGPGTRLTVL.

This clonotype was detected a few times. The chain employs TRBV5-1 and TRBJ1-1, with D tentatively TRBD1 (6 bases). Germline V CDR1 and CDR2: SGHRS, YFSETQ. The V gene lost 2 bases and the J gene lost 4 bases, with 15 bases spanning the gap. The CDR3 consists of 15 residues. The CDR3 loop is CASSLKQGKATEAFF. CDR3 coding DNA: TGCGCCAGCAGCTTAAAACAGGGAAAGGCCACTGAAGCTTTCTTT.

This clonotype was recorded at least ten times. V gene TRBV20-1 combines with J gene TRBJ1-1; D may be TRBD1 (5 bases). The germline V gene encodes CDR1 DFQATT and CDR2 SNEGSKA (reference sequence). The V gene lost 4 bases and the J gene lost 2 bases, with 20 bases spanning the gap. This CDR3 region has 16 residues. The CDR3 protein is CSATGLAGTVNTEAFF. The DNA of the CDR3 is TGCAGTGCTACGGGACTTGCCGGGACGGTTAACACTGAAGCTTTCTTT.

Only a few counts were recorded for this clonotype. The V gene is TRBV7-4, the J gene TRBJ1-2; D gene uncertain. Germline V lookup: CDR1 SGHVT, CDR2 SQSDAQ. This CDR3 is built from 15 residues. Trimming left V 6 bases short and J 2 bases short, with 16 bases between. This CDR3 is CASSPRQVQNYGYTF. The CDR3 nucleotides read TGTGCCAGCAGTCCTCGGCAGGTTCAAAACTATGGCTACACCTTC.

This clonotype was seen a few times. This rearrangement joins TRBV25-1 to TRBJ2-7, with a weak D call TRBD1 (5 bases). V was pared by 6 bases and J by 3 bases, with 9 bases between. Germline-derived CDR1 and CDR2 are MGHDK and SYGVNS. The CDR3 is 12 amino acids. The CDR3 DNA sequence: TGTGCCAGCAGCCAGGGCCTCTACGAGCAGTACTTC. It yields the protein CASSQGLYEQYF.

Only a few counts were recorded for this clonotype. J is TRBJ1-5 and V is TRBV12-5, with 12 positions matching TRBD1. Germline trimming cut 2 bases from V and 0 bases from J; bases unmatched to any gene: 11. Germline lookup yields CDR1 LGHNT and CDR2 FRNRAP. The CDR3 covers 20 residues. The CDR3 loop reads CASGLIRDRGLTISNQPQHF. For the CDR3, the DNA is TGTGCTAGTGGTTTGATCCGGGACAGGGGGCTCACAATTAGCAATCAGCCCCAGCATTTT.

This clonotype showed up just a few times. The chain couples TRBV7-9 to TRBJ1-4; TRBD1 matches at 7 bases. Germline-derived CDR1 and CDR2 are SEHNR and FQNEAQ (reference sequence). Trimming removed 2 bases from V and 10 bases from J; junction bases left unmatched: 7. The CDR3 has 14 amino acids. The CDR3 is CASSLLGQEGKLFF. CDR3 nucleotides: TGTGCCAGCAGCTTACTAGGACAGGAAGGAAAACTGTTTTTT.

The rearrangement joins TRBV6-5 to TRBJ2-3; D perhaps matches TRBD2 (6 bases). This CDR3 is built from 14 residues. The germline gives CDR1 MNHEY, CDR2 SVGAGI. V was trimmed by 0 bases and J by 6 bases, leaving 10 bases between them. The CDR3 protein is CASSYSSGGDTQYF. Written as DNA, the CDR3 is TGTGCCAGCAGTTACTCGAGTGGAGGGGATACGCAGTATTTT.

The chain recombines TRBV29-1 with TRBJ2-2; unclear D gene. Trimming left V 4 bases short and J 7 bases short, with 7 bases between. This CDR3 has 11 residues. Germline CDR1 and CDR2: SQVTM and ANQGSEA. CDR3 residues: CSVGVVGELFF. For the CDR3, the DNA is TGCAGCGTTGGGGTGGTCGGGGAGCTGTTTTTT.

This clonotype came up a few times. The chain is built from TRBV29-1 and TRBJ2-3; possibly TRBD2 for D (5 bases). Germline values: CDR1 SQVTM, CDR2 ANQGSEA. The CDR3 contains 13 residues. Trimming left V 8 bases short and J 5 bases short, with 17 bases between. The CDR3 protein is CSPTAVAGDTQYF. For the CDR3, the DNA is TGCAGCCCCACGGCGGTGGCGGGAGATACGCAGTATTTT.

J is TRBJ1-5 and V is TRBV12-3 or TRBV12-4; D gene unclear. Trimming stripped 6 bases from V and 3 bases from J, with 15 bases between. This CDR3 region has 15 residues. The CDR3 spells CASSAFETDNQPQHF. The DNA for the CDR3 is TGTGCCAGCAGCGCTTTTGAGACGGACAATCAGCCCCAGCATTTT.

The chain links TRBV7-2 to TRBJ2-1, with TRBD2 identical over 13 bases. The CDR3 is 16 amino acids. V was clipped by 5 bases and J by 8 bases; unmatched bases: 9. CDR1 is SGHTA, CDR2 FQGNSA, per germline. The chain's CDR3 is CASSPTRTSGRDEQFF. CDR3 sequence (DNA): TGTGCCAGCAGCCCGACGAGGACTAGCGGGAGAGATGAGCAGTTCTTC.

The V gene is TRBV24-1, the J gene TRBJ2-2; D perhaps matches TRBD2 (5 bases). This CDR3 comprises 17 residues. The V end was cut by 4 bases, the J end by 4 bases, with 18 bases between. The germline V gene encodes CDR1 KGHDR and CDR2 SFDVKD. CDR3 in DNA: TGTGCCACCAGTGAAACGACCTTAGCGCCCATCACCGGGGAGCTGTTTTTT. Its protein is CATSETTLAPITGELFF.

This clonotype showed up just a few times. The CDR3 DNA sequence: TGTGCCAGCAGGACAGGGACCACACGTGAAAAACTGTTTTTT. Its protein product is CASRTGTTREKLFF. The V gene is TRBV6-5, the J gene TRBJ1-4; 7 bases agree with TRBD1. The CDR3 totals 14 residues. Germline CDR1 is MNHEY and CDR2 is SVGAGI. V gave up 6 bases and J gave up 7 bases; unmatched junction bases: 8.

CDR3 nucleotide sequence: TGCGCCAGCAGCTTACCAGCGGGGCTCAATGAGCAGTTCTTC. Protein sequence: CASSLPAGLNEQFF. The chain couples TRBV5-1 to TRBJ2-1, with 7 bases identical to TRBD2. The CDR3 extends over 14 amino acids. Germline CDR1 is SGHRS and CDR2 is YFSETQ. Trimming cost V 2 bases and J 6 bases; bases outside gene matches: 5.

This clonotype has just a few counts. The rearrangement links TRBV5-1 to TRBJ1-2; D is unresolved. Germline values: CDR1 SGHRS, CDR2 YFSETQ. The V gene lost 0 bases and the J gene lost 1 base, with 7 bases spanning the gap. The CDR3 extends over 14 amino acids. CDR3 region: CASSLEGNNYGYTF. In DNA, the CDR3 is TGCGCCAGCAGCTTGGAAGGCAATAACTATGGCTACACCTTC.

The chain joins TRBV29-1 to TRBJ2-1; 11 bases are a match to TRBD1. V dropped 4 bases and J dropped 0; count of bases not matched to a gene: 5. The V gene's germline CDR1 is SQVTM and CDR2 ANQGSEA. The CDR3 is 16 residues long. This CDR3 reads CSVVPGTGGSYNEQFF. For the CDR3, the DNA is TGCAGCGTTGTTCCCGGGACAGGGGGCTCCTACAATGAGCAGTTCTTC.

The table lists this clonotype with a few counts. This chain joins TRBV12-3 or TRBV12-4 and TRBJ1-1, with unresolved D. CDR3 length: 12 residues. The V end was cut by 3 bases, the J end by 1 base, with 3 bases between. The chain's CDR3 is CASSFKNTEAFF. In DNA form, the CDR3 reads TGTGCCAGCAGTTTTAAGAACACTGAAGCTTTCTTT.

This chain uses TRBV5-1 with TRBJ1-2; 8 positions match TRBD1. The CDR3 length is 16 residues. The germline gives CDR1 SGHRS, CDR2 YFSETQ. With V trimmed by 0 bases and J by 8 bases, 12 bases remained unmatched. The CDR3 sequence is CASSLDNYRGLEGYTF. Here the CDR3 DNA reads TGCGCCAGCAGCTTGGATAACTACAGGGGGTTAGAAGGCTACACCTTC.

This clonotype has just a few counts. V gene TRBV12-3 or TRBV12-4 combines with J gene TRBJ1-4; D is unclear. V lost 8 bases to trimming and J lost 8 bases, with 15 bases between them. The CDR3 runs 13 residues. DNA for the CDR3: TGTGCCAGCTTCTGGGATGGCGGCGAAAAACTGTTTTTT. Encoded protein: CASFWDGGEKLFF.